The 15 T cell receptor beta chains in this list originate from one sample, sequenced in a study of shared clonotypes between healthy human individuals. Clones were sequenced by immunoSEQ multiplex PCR, and TCRdb holds only the in-frame ones, with some missing. In the table there are roughly 570,000 clones, 95% to 98% of which are singletons. Terminally differentiated effector memory CD45RA+ cells were excluded by CCR7 positive selection of CD45RO-negative cells. The sample comprised naive CD8+ T cells sorted from blood. All receptors come from a man aged 25 to 40 in good health.

This chain links TRBV9 with TRBJ1-2; no clear D. The length of the CDR3 is 14 residues. Germline CDR1 and CDR2: SGDLS and YYNGEE. Trimming took off 3 bases at V and 4 bases at J, with 13 bases between the two ends. The CDR3 DNA reads as TGTGCCAGCAGCGGGTTGATACAGTTCTATGGCTACACCTTC. It specifies CASSGLIQFYGYTF.

The chain is built from TRBV9 and TRBJ2-1; D assignment may be TRBD1 or TRBD2 (5 bases each). The CDR3 is 15 residues long. V was clipped by 0 bases and J by 5 bases, with 12 bases between them. The germline V gene encodes CDR1 SGDLS and CDR2 YYNGEE. In nucleotides, the CDR3 is TGTGCCAGCAGCGTAGCGGGACGGAGTGACAATGAGCAGTTCTTC. Translating it yields CASSVAGRSDNEQFF.

The chain links TRBV5-1 to TRBJ1-4, with D tentatively TRBD1 (6 bases). The CDR3 totals 14 residues. The V gene's germline CDR1 is SGHRS and CDR2 YFSETQ. V was pared by 3 bases and J by 6 bases, with 12 bases between. The chain's CDR3 is CASSSWDKDEKLFF. The CDR3 nucleotides read TGCGCCAGCAGCTCATGGGACAAAGATGAAAAACTGTTTTTT.

V and J are TRBV10-2 and TRBJ2-7; weak D call: TRBD1 (5 bases). V was shortened by 5 bases and J by 1 base, with 15 bases between the two germline ends. The CDR3 runs to 15 residues. Germline CDR1 reads WSHSY; CDR2 reads SAAADI. The CDR3 nucleotides read TGCGCCAGCAGTAAACAGGATGCCGGTTCCTACGAGCAGTACTTC. This encodes CASSKQDAGSYEQYF.

The gene calls are TRBV7-6 and TRBJ2-5, with unresolved D. V dropped 1 base and J dropped 2 bases, with 8 bases sitting between them. Germline CDR1 SGHVS, CDR2 FNYEAQ. The CDR3 consists of 14 residues. CDR3 DNA sequence: TGTGCCAGCAGCTTAGGGCCCGGTCAAGAGACCCAGTACTTC. Translated, it gives CASSLGPGQETQYF.

The chain employs TRBV12-5 and TRBJ2-1, with TRBD1 matching 10 bases. V shed 2 bases, J shed 8 bases, and the junction held 6 bases outside the gene matches. CDR1 and CDR2 (germline): LGHNT, FRNRAP. This CDR3 has 15 residues. The CDR3 region is CASGLTGTGEDEQFF. The CDR3 region has the DNA TGTGCTAGTGGTTTGACCGGGACAGGGGAGGATGAGCAGTTCTTC.

The chain employs TRBV27 and TRBJ2-7; D is possibly TRBD1 or TRBD2 (5 bases each). V lost 3 bases to trimming and J lost 3 bases, with 12 bases between them. The CDR3 has 14 residues. Per the germline V gene, CDR1 is MNHEY and CDR2 is SMNVEV (reference sequence). The CDR3: CASSLGVRDYEQYF. The CDR3 DNA sequence: TGTGCCAGCAGTTTGGGGGTTAGGGACTACGAGCAGTACTTC.

The table lists this clone with a count of one. The chain couples TRBV7-8 to TRBJ1-2; D uncertain. V was pared by 1 base and J by 4 bases, with 13 bases between. Germline V lookup: CDR1 SGHVS, CDR2 FQNEAQ. There are 15 residues in the CDR3. For the CDR3, the DNA is TGTGCCAGCAGCTTAGACGGCAGGACTGGCTATGGCTACACCTTC. Its translation: CASSLDGRTGYGYTF.

The rearrangement links TRBV5-5 to TRBJ2-2, with 11 bases fitting TRBD2. Germline V gene sequence: CDR1 SGHKS, CDR2 YYEKEE (reference sequence). The CDR3 extends over 19 amino acids. V lost 0 bases and J lost 4; bases outside the gene matches: 11. As DNA, the CDR3 is TGTGCCAGCAGCTTGGAGGCGACTAGCGGGATAAGGGGCACCGGGGAGCTGTTTTTT. Protein product: CASSLEATSGIRGTGELFF.

The chain couples TRBV4-1 to TRBJ1-1, with no clear D. CDR1 and CDR2 from the germline V gene are MGHRA and YSYEKL. V was cut by 1 base and J by 2 bases, with 5 bases left in between. This CDR3 has 13 amino acids. CDR3 loop: CASSQVPNTEAFF. The CDR3, as DNA: TGCGCCAGCAGCCAAGTCCCCAACACTGAAGCTTTCTTT.

The chain is built from TRBV18 and TRBJ2-1, with D uncertain. Trimming took off 2 bases at V and 7 bases at J, with 9 bases between the two ends. The CDR3 totals 13 residues. Germline-derived CDR1 and CDR2 are KGHSH and LQKENI. The CDR3 bases are TGTGCCAGCTCACCAGTCTCTCGGAATGAGCAGTTCTTC. This codes for CASSPVSRNEQFF.

The genes are TRBV28 and TRBJ2-2, with D unclear. Germline loops: CDR1 MDHEN, CDR2 SYDVKM. The CDR3 sequence is 14 residues long. V was shortened by 6 bases and J by 3 bases, with 11 bases between the two germline ends. CDR3 amino acids: CASSPIAYTGELFF. CDR3 coding DNA: TGTGCCAGCAGCCCTATTGCATACACCGGGGAGCTGTTTTTT.

The rearrangement links TRBV6-5 to TRBJ2-7; 11 positions agree with TRBD1. The germline V gene encodes CDR1 MNHEY and CDR2 SVGAGI. There are 15 residues in the CDR3. V shed 2 bases, J shed 3 bases, and the junction held 3 bases outside the gene matches. The CDR3 loop reads CASSYPGTGGYEQYF. The CDR3 DNA reads TGTGCCAGCAGTTACCCCGGGACAGGGGGCTACGAGCAGTACTTC.

The chain joins TRBV28 to TRBJ2-5; D ambiguous. V lost 2 bases and J 2 bases, leaving 6 bases between the germline ends. Germline V gene data show CDR1 as MDHEN and CDR2 as SYDVKM. The CDR3 is made up of 13 amino acids. This CDR3 reads CASSLTPQETQYF. CDR3 DNA: TGTGCCAGCAGTTTAACACCACAAGAGACCCAGTACTTC.

J is TRBJ2-7 and V is TRBV30, with unresolved D. This CDR3 is built from 12 residues. V was shortened by 0 bases and J by 4 bases, with 7 bases between the two germline ends. Germline CDR1 is GTSNPN and CDR2 is SVGIG (reference sequence). The CDR3 spells CAWSVLGYEQYF. In nucleotides, the CDR3 is TGTGCCTGGAGTGTACTGGGATACGAGCAGTACTTC.